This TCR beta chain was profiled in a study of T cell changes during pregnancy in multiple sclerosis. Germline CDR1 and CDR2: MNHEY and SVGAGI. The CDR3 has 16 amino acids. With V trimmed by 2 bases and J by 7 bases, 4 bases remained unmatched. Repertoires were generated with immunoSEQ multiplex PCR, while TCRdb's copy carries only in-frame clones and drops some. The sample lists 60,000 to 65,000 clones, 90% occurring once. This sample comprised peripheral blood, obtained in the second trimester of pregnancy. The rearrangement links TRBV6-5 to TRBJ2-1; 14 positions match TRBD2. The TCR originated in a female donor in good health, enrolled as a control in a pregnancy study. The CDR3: CASSYATSGGANEQFF. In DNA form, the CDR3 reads TGTGCCAGCAGTTACGCGACTAGCGGGGGGGCAAATGAGCAGTTCTTC.